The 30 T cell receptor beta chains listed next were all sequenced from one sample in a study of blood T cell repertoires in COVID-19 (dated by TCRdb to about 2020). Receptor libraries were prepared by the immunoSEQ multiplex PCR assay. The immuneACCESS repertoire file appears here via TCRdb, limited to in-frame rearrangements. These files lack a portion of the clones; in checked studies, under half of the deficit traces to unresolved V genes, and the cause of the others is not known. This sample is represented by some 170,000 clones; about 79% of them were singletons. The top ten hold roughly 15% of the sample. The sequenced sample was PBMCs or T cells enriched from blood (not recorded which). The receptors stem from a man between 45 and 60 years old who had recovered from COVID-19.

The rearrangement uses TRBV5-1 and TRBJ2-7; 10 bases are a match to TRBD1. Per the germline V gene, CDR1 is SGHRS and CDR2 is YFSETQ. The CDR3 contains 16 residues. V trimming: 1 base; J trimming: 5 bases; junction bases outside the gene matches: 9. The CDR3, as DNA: TGCGCCAGCAGCTTGATGTTAGTGGACAGGGGGAACGAGCAGTACTTC. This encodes CASSLMLVDRGNEQYF.

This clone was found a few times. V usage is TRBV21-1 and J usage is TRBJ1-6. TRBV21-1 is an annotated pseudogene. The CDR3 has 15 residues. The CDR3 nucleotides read TGTGCCAGCAGCAACCCCCGGTCCTATAATTCACCCCTCCACTTT. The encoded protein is CASSNPRSYNSPLHF.

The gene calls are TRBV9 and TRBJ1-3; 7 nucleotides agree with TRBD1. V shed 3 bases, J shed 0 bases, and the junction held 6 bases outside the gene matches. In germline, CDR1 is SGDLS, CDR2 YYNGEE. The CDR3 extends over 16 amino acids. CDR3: CASSDTGVISGNTIYF. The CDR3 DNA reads TGTGCCAGCAGCGACACAGGGGTCATCTCTGGAAACACCATATATTTT.

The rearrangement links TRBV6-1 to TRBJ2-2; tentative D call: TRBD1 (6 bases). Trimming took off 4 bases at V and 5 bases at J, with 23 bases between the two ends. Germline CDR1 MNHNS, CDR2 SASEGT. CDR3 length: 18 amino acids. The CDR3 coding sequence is TGTGCCAGCAGTGGGAGTTGGTATGGGGGCTTAAAGACCGGGGAGCTGTTTTTT. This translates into CASSGSWYGGLKTGELFF.

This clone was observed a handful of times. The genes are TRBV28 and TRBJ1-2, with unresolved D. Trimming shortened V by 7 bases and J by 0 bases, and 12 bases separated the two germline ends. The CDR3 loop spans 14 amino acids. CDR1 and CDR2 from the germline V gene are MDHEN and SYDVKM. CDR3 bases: TGTGCCAGCATTGCGGTGGCAGCTAACTATGGCTACACCTTC. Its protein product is CASIAVAANYGYTF.

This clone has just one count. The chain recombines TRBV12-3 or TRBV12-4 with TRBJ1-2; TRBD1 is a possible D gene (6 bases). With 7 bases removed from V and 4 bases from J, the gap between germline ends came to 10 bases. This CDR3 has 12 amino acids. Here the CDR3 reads CASTRDTYGYTF. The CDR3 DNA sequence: TGTGCCAGCACCAGGGACACCTATGGCTACACCTTC.

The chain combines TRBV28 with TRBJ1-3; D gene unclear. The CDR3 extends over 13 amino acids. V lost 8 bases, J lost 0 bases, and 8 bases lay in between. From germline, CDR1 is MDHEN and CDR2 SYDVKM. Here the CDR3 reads CASDTRSGNTIYF. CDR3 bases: TGTGCCAGCGACACCCGCTCTGGAAACACCATATATTTT.

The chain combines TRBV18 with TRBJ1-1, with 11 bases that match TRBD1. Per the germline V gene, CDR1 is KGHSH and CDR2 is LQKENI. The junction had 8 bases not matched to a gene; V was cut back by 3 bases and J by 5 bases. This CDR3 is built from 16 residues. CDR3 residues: CASSPSQGQGGTEAFF. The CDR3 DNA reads TGTGCCAGCTCACCGTCCCAGGGACAGGGGGGGACTGAAGCTTTCTTT. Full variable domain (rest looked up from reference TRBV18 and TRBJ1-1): NAGVMQNPRHLVRRRGQEARLRCSPMKGHSHVYWYRQLPEEGLKFMVYLQKENIIDESGMPKERFSAEFPKEGPSILRIQQVVRGDSAAYFCASSPSQGQGGTEAFFGQGTRLTVV.

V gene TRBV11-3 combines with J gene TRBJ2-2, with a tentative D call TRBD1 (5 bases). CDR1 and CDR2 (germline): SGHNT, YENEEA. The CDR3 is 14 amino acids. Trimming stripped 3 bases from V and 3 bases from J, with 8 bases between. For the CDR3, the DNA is TGTGCCAGCAGCTTTCAGGGTGACACCGGGGAGCTGTTTTTT. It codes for CASSFQGDTGELFF.

The CDR3 DNA follows: TGTGCCAGCAGAAAGACACAAGTACTCAATCAGCCCCAGCATTTT. Residues: CASRKTQVLNQPQHF. The genes are TRBV6-5 and TRBJ1-5; no clear D. V lost 6 bases and J lost 3, with 15 bases in between. The CDR3 is 15 residues long. Germline V lookup: CDR1 MNHEY, CDR2 SVGAGI.

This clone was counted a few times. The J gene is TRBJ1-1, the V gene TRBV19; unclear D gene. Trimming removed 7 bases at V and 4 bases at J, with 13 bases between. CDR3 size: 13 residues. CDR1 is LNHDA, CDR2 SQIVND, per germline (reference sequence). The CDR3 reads CASKDAMVTEAFF. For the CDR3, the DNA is TGTGCCAGTAAAGATGCTATGGTCACTGAAGCTTTCTTT.

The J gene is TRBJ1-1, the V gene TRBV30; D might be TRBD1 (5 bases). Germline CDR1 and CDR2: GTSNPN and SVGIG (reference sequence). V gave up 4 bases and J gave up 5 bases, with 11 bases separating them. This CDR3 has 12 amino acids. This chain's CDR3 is CAWNRGGTEAFF. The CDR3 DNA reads TGTGCCTGGAACCGGGGGGGAACTGAAGCTTTCTTT.

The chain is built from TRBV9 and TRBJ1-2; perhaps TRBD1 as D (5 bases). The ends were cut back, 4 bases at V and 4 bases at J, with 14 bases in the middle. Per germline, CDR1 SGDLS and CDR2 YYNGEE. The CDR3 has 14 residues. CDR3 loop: CASSPGEGSYGYTF. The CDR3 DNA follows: TGTGCCAGCAGCCCCGGGGAGGGGAGCTATGGCTACACCTTC.

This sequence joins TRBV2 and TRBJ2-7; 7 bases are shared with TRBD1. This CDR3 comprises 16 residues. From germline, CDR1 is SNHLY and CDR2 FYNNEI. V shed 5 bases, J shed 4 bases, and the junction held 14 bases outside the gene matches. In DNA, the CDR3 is TGTGCCAGCAGTTTGACCCCGGGGACAGCTCAGTACGAGCAGTACTTC. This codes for CASSLTPGTAQYEQYF.

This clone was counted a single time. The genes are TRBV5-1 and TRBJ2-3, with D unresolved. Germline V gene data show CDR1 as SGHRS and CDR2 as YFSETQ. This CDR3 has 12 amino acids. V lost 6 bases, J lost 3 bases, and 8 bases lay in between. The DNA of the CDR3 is TGCGCCAGCACCCCGGGTACAGATACGCAGTATTTT. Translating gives CASTPGTDTQYF.

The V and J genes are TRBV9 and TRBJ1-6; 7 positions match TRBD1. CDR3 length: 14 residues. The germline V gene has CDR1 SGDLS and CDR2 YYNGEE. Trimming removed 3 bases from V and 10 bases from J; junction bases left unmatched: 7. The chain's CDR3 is CASSATGVQSPLHF. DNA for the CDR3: TGTGCCAGCAGCGCCACAGGGGTGCAATCACCCCTCCACTTT. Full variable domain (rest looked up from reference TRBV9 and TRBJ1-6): DSGVTQTPKHLITATGQRVTLRCSPRSGDLSVYWYQQSLDQGLQFLIQYYNGEERAKGNILERFSAQQFPDLHSELNLSSLELGDSALYFCASSATGVQSPLHFGNGTRLTVT.

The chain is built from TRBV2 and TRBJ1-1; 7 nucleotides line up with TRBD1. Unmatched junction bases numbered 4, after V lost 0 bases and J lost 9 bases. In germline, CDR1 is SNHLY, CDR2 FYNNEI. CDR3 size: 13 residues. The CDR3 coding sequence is TGTGCCAGCAGTGAAGCAGGGGGCGTCCAAGCTTTCTTT. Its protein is CASSEAGGVQAFF.

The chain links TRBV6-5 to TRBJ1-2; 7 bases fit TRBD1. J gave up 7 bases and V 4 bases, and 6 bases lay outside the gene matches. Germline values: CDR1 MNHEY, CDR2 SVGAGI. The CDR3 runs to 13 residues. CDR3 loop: CASSFTGEAGYTF. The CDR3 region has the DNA TGTGCCAGCAGTTTCACAGGGGAGGCTGGCTACACCTTC.

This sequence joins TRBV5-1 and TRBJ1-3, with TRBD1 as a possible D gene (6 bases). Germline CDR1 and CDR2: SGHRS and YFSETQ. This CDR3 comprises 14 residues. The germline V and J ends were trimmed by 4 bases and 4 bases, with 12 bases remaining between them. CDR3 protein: CASSTQGEGNTIYF. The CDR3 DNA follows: TGCGCCAGCAGCACACAGGGAGAGGGAAACACCATATATTTT.

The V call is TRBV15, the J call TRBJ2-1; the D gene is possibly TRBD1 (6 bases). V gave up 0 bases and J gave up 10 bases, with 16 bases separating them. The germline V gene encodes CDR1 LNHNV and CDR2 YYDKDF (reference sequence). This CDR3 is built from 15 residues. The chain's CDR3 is CATSRDMGAVKEQFF. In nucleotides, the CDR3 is TGTGCCACCAGCAGAGATATGGGGGCAGTTAAGGAGCAGTTCTTC.

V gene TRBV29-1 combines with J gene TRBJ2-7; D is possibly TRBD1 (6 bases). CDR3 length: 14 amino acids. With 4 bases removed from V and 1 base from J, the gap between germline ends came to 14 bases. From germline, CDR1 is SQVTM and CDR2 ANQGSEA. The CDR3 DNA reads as TGCAGCGTTGCCGCGTCAGGGGTGTCCTACGAGCAGTACTTC. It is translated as CSVAASGVSYEQYF.

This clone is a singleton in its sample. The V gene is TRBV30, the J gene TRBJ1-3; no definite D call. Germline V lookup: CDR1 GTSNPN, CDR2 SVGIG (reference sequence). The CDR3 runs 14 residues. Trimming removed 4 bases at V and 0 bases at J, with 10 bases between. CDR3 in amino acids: CAWTREISGNTIYF. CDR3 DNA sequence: TGTGCCTGGACGCGGGAGATCTCTGGAAACACCATATATTTT.

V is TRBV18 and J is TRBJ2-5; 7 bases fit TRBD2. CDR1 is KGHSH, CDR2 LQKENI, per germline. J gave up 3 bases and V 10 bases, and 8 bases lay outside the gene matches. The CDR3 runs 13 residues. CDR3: CATQTSREETQYF. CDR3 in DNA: TGTGCCACCCAGACTAGCAGAGAAGAGACCCAGTACTTC.

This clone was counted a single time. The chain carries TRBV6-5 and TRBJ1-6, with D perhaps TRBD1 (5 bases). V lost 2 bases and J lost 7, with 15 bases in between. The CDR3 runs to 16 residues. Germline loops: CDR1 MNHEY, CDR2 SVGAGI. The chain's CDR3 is CASSYGRGSRNSPLHF. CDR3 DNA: TGTGCCAGCAGTTACGGTCGGGGGTCCAGGAATTCACCCCTCCACTTT.

CDR3 protein: CASSFRGESTDTQYF. The CDR3 nucleotides read TGTGCCAGCAGCTTCCGCGGGGAGAGCACAGATACGCAGTATTTT. This chain uses TRBV5-8 with TRBJ2-3; maybe TRBD2 (6 bases). Germline V gene lookup returns CDR1 SGHTS and CDR2 YDEGEE. CDR3 length: 15 amino acids. V was clipped by 2 bases and J by 0 bases, with 10 bases between them.

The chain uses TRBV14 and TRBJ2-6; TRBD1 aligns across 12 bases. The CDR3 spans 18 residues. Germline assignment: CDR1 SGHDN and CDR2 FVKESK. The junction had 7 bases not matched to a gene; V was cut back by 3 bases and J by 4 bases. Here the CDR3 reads CASSQPGQGATGANVLTF. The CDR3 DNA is TGTGCCAGCAGCCAGCCGGGACAGGGGGCGACGGGGGCCAACGTCCTGACTTTC.

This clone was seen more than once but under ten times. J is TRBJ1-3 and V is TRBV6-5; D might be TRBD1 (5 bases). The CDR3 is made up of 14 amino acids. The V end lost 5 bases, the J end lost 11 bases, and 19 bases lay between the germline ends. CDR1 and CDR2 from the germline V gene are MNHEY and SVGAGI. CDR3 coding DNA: TGTGCCAGCAGTAGATCCCTAGAGGGACTGGCCATATATTTT. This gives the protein CASSRSLEGLAIYF.

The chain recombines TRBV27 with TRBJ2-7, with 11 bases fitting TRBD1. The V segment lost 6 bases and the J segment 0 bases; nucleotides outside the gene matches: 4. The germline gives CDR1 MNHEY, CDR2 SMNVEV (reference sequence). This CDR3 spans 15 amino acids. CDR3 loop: CASRAGTGGSYEQYF. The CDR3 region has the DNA TGTGCCAGCAGAGCCGGGACAGGGGGCTCCTACGAGCAGTACTTC.

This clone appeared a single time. The CDR3 loop reads CASSDGGRYGYTF. Here the CDR3 DNA reads TGTGCCAGCAGTGATGGCGGGAGGTATGGCTACACCTTC. V gene TRBV25-1 combines with J gene TRBJ1-2, with D unclear. This CDR3 spans 13 amino acids. V dropped 3 bases and J dropped 5 bases, with 10 bases sitting between them. The germline CDR1 and CDR2 sequences are MGHDK and SYGVNS.

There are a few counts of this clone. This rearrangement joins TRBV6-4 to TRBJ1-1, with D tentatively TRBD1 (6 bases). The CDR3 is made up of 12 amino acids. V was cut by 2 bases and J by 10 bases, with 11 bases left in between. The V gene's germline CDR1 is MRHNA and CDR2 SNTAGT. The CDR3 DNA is TGTGCCAGCAGTGACGAGACAGGACCAGCTTTCTTT. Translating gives CASSDETGPAFF.